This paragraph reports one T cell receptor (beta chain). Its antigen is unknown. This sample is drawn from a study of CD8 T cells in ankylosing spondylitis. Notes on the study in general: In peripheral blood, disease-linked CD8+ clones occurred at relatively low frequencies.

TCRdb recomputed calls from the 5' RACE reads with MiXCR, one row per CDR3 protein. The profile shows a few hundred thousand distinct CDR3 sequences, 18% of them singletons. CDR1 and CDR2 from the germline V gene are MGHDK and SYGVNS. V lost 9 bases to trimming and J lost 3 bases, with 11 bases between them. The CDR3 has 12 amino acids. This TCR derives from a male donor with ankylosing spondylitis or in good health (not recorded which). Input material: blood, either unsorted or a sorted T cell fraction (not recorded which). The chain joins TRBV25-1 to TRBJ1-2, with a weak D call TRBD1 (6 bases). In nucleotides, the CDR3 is TGTGCCAGTAAGGACAGTCACTATGGCTACACCTTC. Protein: CASKDSHYGYTF.